This is a list of T cell receptor beta chains from one sample in a study of T cells in Graves' hyperthyroidism and ophthalmopathy. TCRdb analysed the multiplex PCR reads with MiXCR anew, one entry per CDR3 protein. This sample has a few hundred thousand distinct CDR3 sequences, with about 20% found just once. Specimen: blood. All receptors derive from a woman aged 18-35 years with Graves' hyperthyroidism. CDR3s include the opening cysteine and the closing phenylalanine or tryptophan. Each record gives: J gene, V gene, clone size, D gene, CDR3 protein, CDR3 DNA. D genes are given only for firm matches. A clone size is listed for some rows: how often the clone was seen (once, few, many), or a class if it is expanded.

TRBJ1-2 | TRBV20-1 | many | - | CSARDPYHSPYTF | TGCAGTGCTAGAGATCCCTATCATTCCCCCTACACCTTC
TRBJ1-2 | TRBV7-2 | - | TRBD1 | CASSARDRDDYATFLHGYTF | TGTGCCAGCAGCGCTCGGGACAGAGATGACTATGCCACCTTCTTACATGGCTACACCTTC
TRBJ2-6 | TRBV28 | - | - | CASSPPAGDYSGANVLTF | TGTGCCAGCAGCCCCCCGGCAGGGGACTACTCTGGGGCCAACGTCCTGACTTTC
TRBJ2-7 | TRBV10-2 | many | - | CASRRGSYEQYF | TGCGCCAGCAGGAGGGGCTCCTACGAGCAGTACTTC
TRBJ1-5 | TRBV30 | many | - | CAWSGQTNQPQHF | TGTGCCTGGAGCGGGCAGACCAATCAGCCCCAGCATTTT
TRBJ2-7 | TRBV6-1 | - | - | CASSEFTVSYEQYF | TGTGCCAGCAGTGAATTCACGGTATCCTACGAGCAGTACTTC
TRBJ1-1 | TRBV6-5 | many | - | CASVYPGSTLTEAFF | TGTGCCAGCGTTTATCCGGGATCAACTTTAACTGAAGCTTTCTTT
TRBJ2-2 | TRBV9 | many | TRBD2 | CASSVVAGGLTGELFF | TGTGCCAGCAGCGTAGTAGCGGGGGGGCTGACGGGGGAGCTGTTTTTT
TRBJ1-3 | TRBV12-3/TRBV12-4 | many | - | CASSLRRPSGNTIYF | TGTGCCAGCAGTTTGAGACGCCCCTCTGGAAACACCATATATTTT
TRBJ2-2 | TRBV6-1 | few | TRBD1 | CASSGPGTGNENTGELFF | TGTGCCAGCAGTGGTCCCGGGACAGGGAATGAGAACACCGGGGAGCTGTTTTTT
TRBJ1-1 | TRBV6-5 | many | - | CASSYSTAQNTEAFF | TGTGCCAGCAGTTACTCCACAGCCCAGAACACTGAAGCTTTCTTT
TRBJ1-3 | TRBV11-2 | - | TRBD1 | CASSSPVDRGENTIYF | TGTGCCAGCAGCTCCCCAGTGGACAGGGGTGAAAACACCATATATTTT
TRBJ2-5 | TRBV7-3 | many | TRBD2 | CASSFSGGIQETQYF | TGTGCCAGCAGCTTTAGCGGGGGAATCCAAGAGACCCAGTACTTC
TRBJ2-7 | TRBV12-3/TRBV12-4 | many | TRBD1 | CASSFWDSEQYF | TGTGCCAGCAGTTTTTGGGACAGCGAGCAGTACTTC
TRBJ1-1 | TRBV12-3/TRBV12-4 | many | - | CASSFVGYSEAFF | TGTGCCAGCAGTTTCGTCGGATATAGTGAAGCTTTCTTT
TRBJ1-1 | TRBV4-2 | - | - | CASSIQGGDAFF | TGTGCCAGCAGCATACAGGGAGGTGACGCTTTCTTT
TRBJ1-1 | TRBV12-5 | - | TRBD1 | CASGFGRGTEAFF | TGTGCTAGTGGTTTCGGCAGGGGGACTGAAGCTTTCTTT
TRBJ1-2 | TRBV11-2 | many | - | CASSSQAPHYGYTF | TGTGCCAGCAGCTCGCAGGCTCCGCACTATGGCTACACCTTC
TRBJ1-5 | TRBV7-2 | many | TRBD1 | CASSSQGVDNQPQHF | TGTGCCAGCAGCTCCCAGGGGGTGGACAATCAGCCCCAGCATTTT
TRBJ1-5 | TRBV5-6 | many | TRBD1 | CASSPRDRKNQPQHF | TGTGCCAGCAGCCCACGGGACAGGAAGAATCAGCCCCAGCATTTT
TRBJ1-1 | TRBV6-1 | once | - | CASRTQGGPEAFF | TGTGCCAGCAGGACACAGGGAGGCCCTGAAGCTTTCTTT
TRBJ1-5 | TRBV12-3/TRBV12-4 | - | - | CASREPSSPSNQPQHF | TGTGCCAGCAGGGAGCCTTCTTCCCCTAGCAATCAGCCCCAGCATTTT
TRBJ1-3 | TRBV11-1 | many | - | CASSLSGNTIYF | TGTGCCAGCAGTTTATCCGGAAACACCATATATTTT
TRBJ1-1 | TRBV11-2 | many | - | CASSQTRQAFF | TGTGCCAGCAGCCAGACACGTCAAGCTTTCTTT
TRBJ2-7 | TRBV29-1 | many | - | CSVVAGSSYEQYF | TGCAGCGTTGTTGCGGGGAGTTCCTACGAGCAGTACTTC
TRBJ1-5 | TRBV2 | many | - | CASSERTDNQPQHF | TGTGCCAGCAGTGAAAGGACAGACAATCAGCCCCAGCATTTT
TRBJ1-5 | TRBV10-3 | many | - | CAISEDINQPQHF | TGTGCCATCAGTGAGGACATCAATCAGCCCCAGCATTTT
TRBJ2-5 | TRBV12-3/TRBV12-4 | - | TRBD1 | CASSVPGTGKPQYF | TGTGCCAGCAGTGTACCCGGGACAGGGAAGCCCCAGTACTTC
TRBJ1-2 | TRBV7-8 | many | - | CASSPEPDRGYTF | TGTGCCAGCAGCCCAGAGCCGGACCGGGGCTACACCTTC
TRBJ1-5 | TRBV12-3/TRBV12-4 | many | TRBD1 | CASKPGGADNQPQHF | TGTGCCAGCAAACCAGGGGGCGCCGACAATCAGCCCCAGCATTTT
TRBJ1-2 | TRBV6-2/TRBV6-3 | few | - | CASSYSTRGNYGYTF | TGTGCCAGCAGTTACTCGACGAGGGGTAACTATGGCTACACCTTC
TRBJ2-7 | TRBV2 | - | - | CASSAQGGSYEQYF | TGTGCCAGCAGTGCGCAGGGGGGATCCTACGAGCAGTACTTC
TRBJ1-2 | TRBV15 | many | - | CATSRDSPGASGYTF | TGTGCCACCAGCAGAGATTCTCCGGGGGCGAGTGGCTACACCTTC
TRBJ2-7 | TRBV20-1 | many | TRBD2 | CSAPTGGAGPYEQYF | TGCAGCGCCCCTACCGGGGGGGCCGGACCCTACGAGCAGTACTTC
TRBJ2-3 | TRBV6-2/TRBV6-3 | many | TRBD2 | CASRHGGTSGGVNTQYF | TGTGCCAGCCGACACGGCGGGACTAGCGGGGGGGTAAATACGCAGTATTTT
TRBJ1-2 | TRBV14 | - | TRBD1 | CASSQGQGASDYGYTF | TGTGCCAGCAGCCAGGGACAGGGGGCATCGGACTATGGCTACACCTTC
TRBJ1-2 | TRBV2 | many | - | CASNTGVYGYTF | TGTGCCAGCAACACAGGAGTTTATGGCTACACCTTC
TRBJ2-2 | TRBV6-1 | many | TRBD1 | CASRNLQGTRTGELFF | TGTGCCAGCAGGAACCTACAGGGGACGAGAACCGGGGAGCTGTTTTTT
TRBJ2-7 | TRBV4-1 | many | TRBD1 | CASSQEPTGGGAGYEQYF | TGCGCCAGCAGCCAAGAACCGACAGGGGGCGGGGCGGGCTACGAGCAGTACTTC
TRBJ2-5 | TRBV5-4 | - | - | CASSLRFWGWGETQYF | TGTGCCAGCAGCTTGAGGTTTTGGGGGTGGGGAGAGACCCAGTACTTC
TRBJ1-2 | TRBV2 | - | - | CASSDSVYYGYTF | TGTGCCAGCAGTGACTCGGTTTACTATGGCTACACCTTC
TRBJ2-5 | TRBV20-1 | many | - | CSAGGDETQYF | TGCAGTGCAGGGGGAGACGAGACCCAGTACTTC